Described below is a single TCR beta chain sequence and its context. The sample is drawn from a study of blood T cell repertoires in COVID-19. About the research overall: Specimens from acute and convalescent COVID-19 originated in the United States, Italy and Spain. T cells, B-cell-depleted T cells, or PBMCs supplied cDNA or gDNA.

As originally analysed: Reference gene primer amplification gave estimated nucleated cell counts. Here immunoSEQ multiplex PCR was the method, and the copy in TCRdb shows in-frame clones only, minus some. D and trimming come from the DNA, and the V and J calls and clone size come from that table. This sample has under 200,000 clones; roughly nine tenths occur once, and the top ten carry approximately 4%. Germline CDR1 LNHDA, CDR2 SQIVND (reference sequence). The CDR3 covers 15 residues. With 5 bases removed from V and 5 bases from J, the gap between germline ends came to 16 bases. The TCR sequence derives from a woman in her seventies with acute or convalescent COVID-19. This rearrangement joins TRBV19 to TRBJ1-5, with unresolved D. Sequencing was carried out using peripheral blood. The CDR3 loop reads CASSDGRGYDQPQHF. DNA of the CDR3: TGTGCCAGTAGTGATGGGCGGGGATACGATCAGCCCCAGCATTTT.